These 29 T cell receptor beta chains came from one sample sequenced in a study of cytomegalovirus exposure and HLA in healthy donors. The PCR was carried out with 60 Vbeta primers and 13 Jbeta primers. The protocol was immunoSEQ multiplex PCR, while the TCRdb copy is restricted to in-frame clones and leaves out a portion. The sample data list over 65,000 clones. Sample: PBMCs. The receptors here all came from a woman in her twenties or thirties in good health and CMV-seronegative.

This rearrangement joins TRBV10-3 to TRBJ2-7, with TRBD1 as a possible D gene (5 bases). Trimming left V 3 bases short and J 2 bases short, with 14 bases between. The germline CDR1 and CDR2 sequences are ENHRY and SYGVKD. This CDR3 is built from 15 residues. Here the CDR3 reads CAISDGPGSAYEQYF. In nucleotides, the CDR3 is TGTGCCATCAGTGACGGGCCAGGGTCCGCCTACGAGCAGTACTTC.

As concerns this clone: Mismatch with germline at one junction end may stem from a read error. This sequence joins TRBV6-6 and TRBJ1-5; the match to TRBD1 covers 8 bases. CDR1 is MNHNY, CDR2 SVGAGI, per germline (reference sequence). The CDR3 consists of 14 residues. CDR3 nucleotide sequence: TGTGCCAGCAGACAGGGGGGTGACAATCAGCACCAGCATTTT. Translating it yields CASRQGGDNQHQHF.

The chain combines TRBV5-1 with TRBJ2-2; D remains ambiguous. CDR3 length: 18 amino acids. The germline gives CDR1 SGHRS, CDR2 YFSETQ. V was trimmed by 4 bases and J by 0 bases, leaving 19 bases between them. CDR3 sequence (DNA): TGCGCCAGCAGCCGACTGGGTCCCTCGGGTCCGAACACCGGGGAGCTGTTTTTT. Its protein product is CASSRLGPSGPNTGELFF.

The V gene is TRBV19, the J gene TRBJ2-6; D gene uncertain. Trimming cost V 3 bases and J 0 bases, with 9 bases left between them. The CDR3 is 16 amino acids. Germline-derived CDR1 and CDR2 are LNHDA and SQIVND (reference sequence). CDR3 coding DNA: TGTGCCAGTAGTATGACCCGCGGCTCTGGGGCCAACGTCCTGACTTTC. Residues: CASSMTRGSGANVLTF.

Concerning this clone itself: The junction does not match germline at one end; this may be a read error. Additional DNA sequences in this sample encode the identical CDR3. The rearrangement joins TRBV30 to TRBJ1-6, with D hard to call. Germline CDR1 GTSNPN, CDR2 SVGIG (reference sequence). The CDR3 is 14 residues long. The CDR3 sequence: CAWSVLKGGSPLHF. The CDR3 DNA is TGTGCCTGGAGTGTACTAAAGGGAGGGTCACCCCTACACTTT.

The J gene is TRBJ1-1, the V gene TRBV4-1; TRBD1 matches 8 bases. The CDR3 consists of 15 residues. Trimming at V came to 2 bases and at J to 4 bases, leaving 6 bases not matched to a gene. Germline CDR1 reads MGHRA; CDR2 reads YSYEKL. DNA for the CDR3: TGCGCCAGCAGCCAAATGCCGACAGGGGTCACTGAAGCTTTCTTT. Protein product: CASSQMPTGVTEAFF.

The CDR3 DNA follows: TGTGCCAGCAGTTACGCACAGGGGACGTGGACTGAAGCTTTCTTT. Translated, it gives CASSYAQGTWTEAFF. The chain carries TRBV6-6 and TRBJ1-1; TRBD1 matches 7 bases. V shed 2 bases, J shed 5 bases, and the junction held 8 bases outside the gene matches. The CDR3 runs to 15 residues. CDR1 is MNHNY, CDR2 SVGAGI, per germline (reference sequence).

The chain has TRBV6-1 and TRBJ2-7, with TRBD1 matching 7 bases. From germline, CDR1 is MNHNS and CDR2 SASEGT. Trimming at V came to 4 bases and at J to 6 bases, leaving 6 bases not matched to a gene. The CDR3 extends over 13 amino acids. The CDR3 bases are TGTGCCAGCAGTGCCCTCCGGGACAGCGAGCAGTACTTC. As protein: CASSALRDSEQYF.

The V gene is TRBV12-5, the J gene TRBJ1-1; D uncertain. Germline lookup yields CDR1 LGHNT and CDR2 FRNRAP. The CDR3 contains 18 residues. V shed 1 base and J shed 4 bases, with 22 bases lying between them. This chain's CDR3 is CASGLGLVQTLRGTEAFF. In DNA form, the CDR3 reads TGTGCTAGTGGTTTGGGATTGGTCCAGACGCTCCGAGGCACTGAAGCTTTCTTT.

The chain is built from TRBV29-1 and TRBJ1-1, with D perhaps TRBD1 (6 bases). Germline CDR1 reads SQVTM; CDR2 reads ANQGSEA. V lost 2 bases and J lost 6, with 16 bases in between. This CDR3 region has 14 residues. CDR3 nucleotide sequence: TGCAGCGTTGAAAAGGAACAGGGTCGCCCTGAAGCTTTCTTT. Translation: CSVEKEQGRPEAFF.

The V call is TRBV12-5, the J call TRBJ2-1; the match to TRBD1 covers 8 bases. The germline CDR1 and CDR2 sequences are LGHNT and FRNRAP. Trimming took 1 base from V and 8 from J; bases not matched to a gene: 4. This CDR3 contains 14 residues. The DNA of the CDR3 is TGTGCTAGTGGTTTGGGGACAGGGCGGCATGAGCAGTTCTTC. This gives the protein CASGLGTGRHEQFF. Drawing the rest from reference TRBV12-5 and TRBJ2-1, the complete variable domain is DARVTQTPRHKVTEMGQEVTMRCQPILGHNTVFWYRQTMMQGLELLAYFRNRAPLDDSGMPKDRFSAEMPDATLATLKIQPSEPRDSAVYFCASGLGTGRHEQFFGPGTRLTVL.

The V and J genes are TRBV6-5 and TRBJ2-7; perhaps TRBD1 as D (5 bases). Trimming stripped 6 bases from V and 0 bases from J, with 12 bases between. The CDR3 covers 14 residues. Looked up from germline, CDR1 is MNHEY and CDR2 is SVGAGI. This CDR3 reads CASSLATGSYEQYF. The CDR3 DNA is TGTGCCAGCAGCTTAGCTACAGGCTCCTACGAGCAGTACTTC.

J is TRBJ1-1 and V is TRBV4-1; 10 bases fit TRBD1. This CDR3 spans 15 amino acids. The V segment lost 3 bases and the J segment 5 bases; nucleotides outside the gene matches: 6. Germline CDR1 reads MGHRA; CDR2 reads YSYEKL. Here the CDR3 DNA reads TGCGCCAGCAGCCAGAGGACAGGGGGTGAAACTGAAGCTTTCTTT. Translated: CASSQRTGGETEAFF.

This chain links TRBV4-1 with TRBJ2-3, with D perhaps matching TRBD1 (7 bases). This CDR3 comprises 16 residues. The V gene's germline CDR1 is MGHRA and CDR2 YSYEKL. V lost 0 bases, J lost 6 bases, and 16 bases lay in between. CDR3 nucleotides: TGCGCCAGCAGCCAAGACGCGGGACAGTTCGGGGATACGCAGTATTTT. Residues: CASSQDAGQFGDTQYF.

This chain joins TRBV5-1 and TRBJ2-3; D might be TRBD1 (6 bases). Deletions cut 2 bases from V and 4 bases from J, with 17 bases between. The CDR3 contains 16 residues. Germline V CDR1 and CDR2: SGHRS, YFSETQ. The CDR3 loop is CASSLSTGLPADTQYF. CDR3 coding DNA: TGCGCCAGCAGCTTATCTACAGGGTTACCGGCAGATACGCAGTATTTT.

The chain employs TRBV30 and TRBJ2-3; TRBD2 matches at 8 bases. Germline values: CDR1 GTSNPN, CDR2 SVGIG (reference sequence). This CDR3 has 16 amino acids. The J segment lost 5 bases and the V segment lost 2 bases, leaving 12 bases of the junction unmatched. The CDR3 is CAWSTPQRELVDTQYF. The CDR3 DNA reads as TGTGCCTGGAGTACTCCTCAGCGGGAGTTAGTAGATACGCAGTATTTT.

The rearrangement links TRBV19 to TRBJ1-2; 9 nucleotides align to TRBD1. CDR3 length: 14 residues. Per the germline V gene, CDR1 is LNHDA and CDR2 is SQIVND (reference sequence). Trimming cost V 6 bases and J 4 bases; bases outside gene matches: 6. DNA of the CDR3: TGTGCCAGTAGGCCACAGGGGGCCGCCTATGGCTACACCTTC. This codes for CASRPQGAAYGYTF.

The chain couples TRBV4-1 to TRBJ1-4; possible D gene TRBD1, 5 bases. V lost 4 bases and J 4 bases, leaving 13 bases between the germline ends. CDR3 length: 15 residues. The germline gives CDR1 MGHRA, CDR2 YSYEKL. The CDR3 coding sequence is TGCGCCAGCAGCCCCTTATCCAGGGTTAATGAAAAACTGTTTTTT. This codes for CASSPLSRVNEKLFF.

The chain has TRBV7-9 and TRBJ2-1; possibly TRBD2 for D (6 bases). Germline CDR1 and CDR2: SEHNR and FQNEAQ (reference sequence). The CDR3 is 13 amino acids. Between the trimmed V and J ends, which lost 8 bases and 9 bases, there was a span of 17 bases. CDR3 in amino acids: CASAGGAGPEQFF. The CDR3 DNA sequence: TGTGCCAGCGCCGGGGGAGCTGGCCCTGAGCAGTTCTTC.

The rearrangement uses TRBV5-1 and TRBJ1-1; D is unclear. V shed 8 bases and J shed 1 base, with 18 bases lying between them. The CDR3 spans 15 residues. Germline lookup yields CDR1 SGHRS and CDR2 YFSETQ. The CDR3 region has the DNA TGCGCCAGTAGCCCAAGGTTGGCAGGGAACACTGAAGCTTTCTTT. Its protein is CASSPRLAGNTEAFF.

The DNA of the CDR3 is TGTGCCAGCAGTGACACTAGGGAGACCCAGTACTTC. Its protein product is CASSDTRETQYF. The chain recombines TRBV28 with TRBJ2-5; tentative D call: TRBD2 (5 bases). This CDR3 is 12 amino acids long. The V gene's germline CDR1 is MDHEN and CDR2 SYDVKM. Between the trimmed V and J ends, which lost 5 bases and 5 bases, there was a span of 9 bases. Full variable domain (remainder filled in from reference TRBV28 and TRBJ2-5): DVKVTQSSRYLVKRTGEKVFLECVQDMDHENMFWYRQDPGLGLRLIYFSYDVKMKEKGDIPEGYSVSREKKERFSLILESASTNQTSMYLCASSDTRETQYFGPGTRLLVL.

The gene calls are TRBV6-1 and TRBJ2-7; D possibly corresponds to TRBD2 (6 bases). V was clipped by 4 bases and J by 0 bases, with 13 bases between them. The CDR3 spans 15 residues. From germline, CDR1 is MNHNS and CDR2 SASEGT. The CDR3 reads CASSVGTLRSYEQYF. CDR3 DNA sequence: TGTGCCAGCAGTGTCGGGACTCTCCGCTCCTACGAGCAGTACTTC.

The chain uses TRBV4-1 and TRBJ1-1; TRBD1 might be the D (5 bases). The germline V gene encodes CDR1 MGHRA and CDR2 YSYEKL. This CDR3 contains 14 residues. V lost 6 bases, J lost 5 bases, and 16 bases lay in between. CDR3 bases: TGCGCCAGCAGGTCGGCGCAGGGTTGGACTGAAGCTTTCTTT. It encodes CASRSAQGWTEAFF.

The chain is built from TRBV7-9 and TRBJ2-2; 12 bases are shared with TRBD2. This CDR3 spans 17 amino acids. CDR1 and CDR2 from the germline V gene are SEHNR and FQNEAQ (reference sequence). V shed 4 bases, J shed 3 bases, and the junction held 6 bases outside the gene matches. Here the CDR3 DNA reads TGTGCCAGCAGCTCTGGACTAGCGGGATGGGACACCGGGGAGCTGTTTTTT. Protein: CASSSGLAGWDTGELFF.

The gene calls are TRBV7-2 and TRBJ1-1; no reliable D call. Trimming took off 5 bases at V and 5 bases at J, with 12 bases between the two ends. CDR3 length: 13 residues. Germline loops: CDR1 SGHTA, CDR2 FQGNSA. The CDR3 sequence is CASSPAQVTEAFF. The CDR3 bases are TGTGCCAGCAGCCCGGCCCAGGTAACTGAAGCTTTCTTT.

The rearrangement uses TRBV10-2 and TRBJ1-2; 9 bases are a match to TRBD1. Germline trimming cut 6 bases from V and 6 bases from J; bases unmatched to any gene: 11. Germline V CDR1 and CDR2: WSHSY, SAAADI. The CDR3 is 15 residues long. CDR3 sequence (DNA): TGCGCCAGCAGGCCCAGACAGGGGGGACCGAATGGCTACACCTTC. Residues: CASRPRQGGPNGYTF.

CDR3 residues: CASSQRGTGSHEQYF. The CDR3 nucleotides read TGTGCCAGCAGTCAGCGGGGGACAGGGAGTCACGAGCAGTACTTC. V usage is TRBV6-1 and J usage is TRBJ2-7, with D possibly TRBD1 on 9 matching bases. This CDR3 is 15 amino acids long. Germline V gene sequence: CDR1 MNHNS, CDR2 SASEGT. With 5 bases removed from V and 5 bases from J, the gap between germline ends came to 19 bases.

The chain couples TRBV19 to TRBJ2-2, with D tentatively TRBD2 (6 bases). Germline CDR1 is LNHDA and CDR2 is SQIVND (reference sequence). With 10 bases removed from V and 0 bases from J, the gap between germline ends came to 24 bases. This CDR3 has 18 residues. The DNA of the CDR3 is TGTGCCACCCAATTATCAAAACGGGGACTCGCGAACACCGGGGAGCTGTTTTTT. The encoded protein is CATQLSKRGLANTGELFF.

J is TRBJ2-1 and V is TRBV7-7; 8 bases align to TRBD1. The V segment lost 8 bases and the J segment 5 bases; nucleotides outside the gene matches: 11. The CDR3 length is 15 residues. Per the germline V gene, CDR1 is SSHAT and CDR2 is FNYEAQ (reference sequence). CDR3 amino acids: CASSVAQGAHNEQFF. CDR3 nucleotides: TGTGCCAGCTCTGTCGCGCAGGGGGCCCACAATGAGCAGTTCTTC. The full variable domain, its missing parts supplied by reference TRBV7-7 and TRBJ2-1, is GAGVSQSPRYKVTKRGQDVTLRCDPISSHATLYWYQQALGQGPEFLTYFNYEAQPDKSGLPSDRFSAERPEGSISTLTIQRTEQRDSAMYRCASSVAQGAHNEQFFGPGTRLTVL.